One and the same sample provided the 5 T cell receptor beta chains below, sequenced in a study of Ad26.COV2.S vaccination and SARS-CoV-2 variants. Some clones are missing from TCRdb's copy, which holds only in-frame ones; the method was immunoSEQ multiplex PCR. The table has around 370,000 clones, approximately 90% seen once. The input for sequencing was peripheral blood, taken after recovery from COVID-19. These receptors were obtained from a human donor who had recovered from COVID-19.

CDR3 in amino acids: CSGSVQQETQYF. CDR3 nucleotides: TGCAGCGGTTCAGTACAGCAAGAGACCCAGTACTTC. The J gene is TRBJ2-5, the V gene TRBV29-1; D is uncertain. V dropped 7 bases and J dropped 2 bases, with 11 bases sitting between them. CDR1 SQVTM and CDR2 ANQGSEA come from the germline V gene. CDR3 length: 12 residues.

The V call is TRBV5-1, the J call TRBJ2-3; 8 positions match TRBD2. Germline assignment: CDR1 SGHRS and CDR2 YFSETQ. The V gene end was trimmed by 1 base and the J gene end by 1 base; junction bases not matched to a gene: 2. This CDR3 has 15 amino acids. In DNA, the CDR3 is TGCGCCAGCAGCTTGCCAGCGGGGGGCACAGATACGCAGTATTTT. Translation gives CASSLPAGGTDTQYF.

The rearrangement uses TRBV9 and TRBJ2-1, with 8 positions matching TRBD2. The ends lost 4 bases at V and 8 bases at J; junction bases unmatched: 8. From germline, CDR1 is SGDLS and CDR2 YYNGEE. This CDR3 spans 14 amino acids. The CDR3 protein is CASSTGGGKDEQFF. As DNA, the CDR3 is TGTGCCAGCAGCACGGGAGGGGGGAAGGATGAGCAGTTCTTC.

Remarks on this clone: This CDR3 is missing its conserved last phenylalanine or tryptophan, likely due to a read error. The DNA is left out, because the CDR3 cannot be placed on it with certainty; the CDR3 is given as TCRdb lists it. J is TRBJ2-4 and V is TRBV20-1; no DNA check was done on the table's D call, TRBD2. The CDR3 has 11 residues if both end residues are counted. CDR1 and CDR2 (germline): DFQATT, SNEGSKA (reference sequence). The CDR3 sequence is CSAIAGFHPVV.

This clone was found once. This sequence joins TRBV29-1 and TRBJ2-7, with 7 bases aligning to TRBD1. This CDR3 is 12 amino acids long. Germline V gene sequence: CDR1 SQVTM, CDR2 ANQGSEA. With V trimmed by 7 bases and J by 5 bases, 8 bases remained unmatched. As DNA, the CDR3 is TGCAGCGCTAGACAGGGTGTAGACGAGCAGTACTTC. This gives the protein CSARQGVDEQYF.